The 12 T cell receptor beta chains in this list originate from one sample, sequenced in a study of tumor-infiltrating lymphocytes in oesophageal squamous cell carcinoma. MiXCR was run by TCRdb on the PCR reads, yielding one entry per CDR3 protein. The sample lists approximately 15,000 distinct CDR3 sequences; roughly 49% were seen once. Sequenced: esophageal tumor tissue. Receptor source: a male donor with esophageal squamous cell carcinoma.

The chain links TRBV28 to TRBJ2-4, with TRBD2 identical over 12 bases. The DNA end is more similar to TRBJ2-1, so the J call may be wrong. Germline lookup yields CDR1 MDHEN and CDR2 SYDVKM. CDR3 length: 17 amino acids. The CDR3 DNA is TGTGCCAGCAGTACCCTAGCGGGAGGGCCGGGCTACAATGAGCAGTTCTTC. Amino acid sequence: CASSTLAGGPGYNEQFF.

This clonotype was seen a handful of times. The chain couples TRBV7-8 to TRBJ2-7; D ambiguous. The DNA matches TRBJ2-1 better at its end, which makes the J call doubtful. The CDR3 sequence is 17 residues long. Germline CDR1 SGHVS, CDR2 FQNEAQ. CDR3 residues: CASSYLAQHGSYNEQFF. Written as DNA, the CDR3 is TGTGCCAGCAGCTATCTGGCCCAACATGGTTCCTACAATGAGCAGTTCTTC.

This chain links TRBV7-3 with TRBJ1-4; 7 nucleotides line up with TRBD1. J gave up 8 bases and V 3 bases, and 6 bases lay outside the gene matches. The CDR3 consists of 14 residues. CDR1 and CDR2 from the germline V gene are SGHTA and FQGTGA. The CDR3 region has the DNA TGTGCCAGCAGCTTTAGACAGGGAAGGGAAAAACTGTTTTTT. It codes for CASSFRQGREKLFF.

Details on this clonotype: The missing conserved phenylalanine or tryptophan at the end of this CDR3 makes a read error likely. No DNA is shown, since the ends of the CDR3 on it are uncertain; the CDR3 is the one TCRdb lists. V and J are TRBV6-6 and TRBJ2-1; TRBD1 is the table's D call and was not checked against the DNA. The CDR3 is 18 residues long, ends included. Germline assignment: CDR1 MNHNY and CDR2 SVGAGI (reference sequence). The chain's CDR3 is CASSYAPLHGGYEQYFGN.

The rearrangement joins TRBV6-6 to TRBJ2-5, with 7 bases identical to TRBD2. V shed 8 bases, J shed 1 base, and the junction held 7 bases outside the gene matches. The CDR3 extends over 14 amino acids. Germline V gives CDR1 MNHNY, CDR2 SVGAGI (reference sequence). The CDR3 region has the DNA TGTGCCAGCGTAGCGGGCCCTACCCAAGAGACCCAGTACTTC. This sequence encodes CASVAGPTQETQYF.

The rearrangement links TRBV6-6 to TRBJ2-5; D not certain. The CDR3 consists of 15 residues. Per germline, CDR1 MNHNY and CDR2 SVGAGI (reference sequence). Trimming left V 0 bases short and J 0 bases short, with 8 bases between. As DNA, the CDR3 is TGTGCCAGCAGTTACTCATTGGTACACCAAGAGACCCAGTACTTC. Protein sequence: CASSYSLVHQETQYF.

Comment on this clonotype: Given a much more abundant clone one base away, this may be a read error. Because the CDR3 is missing its conserved closing phenylalanine or tryptophan, this is likely a read error. The limits of the CDR3 on the DNA are not certain, so only TCRdb's listed CDR3 is given. J is TRBJ2-7 and V is TRBV7-3; the D call TRBD2 from the table was never checked on the DNA. Germline values: CDR1 SGHTA, CDR2 FQGTGA. Termini included, the CDR3 measures 15 amino acids. CDR3 amino acids: CASSSRASYGYTFGS.

This clonotype is labeled medium-sized. The chain is built from TRBV7-9 and TRBJ1-6; D not resolved. This CDR3 is 14 amino acids long. Germline V gene data show CDR1 as SEHNR and CDR2 as FQNEAQ (reference sequence). The V end was cut by 0 bases, the J end by 8 bases, with 8 bases between. The CDR3 nucleotides read TGTGCCAGCAGCTTAGCGGGTATCCATTCACCCCTCCACTTT. Its protein product is CASSLAGIHSPLHF.

The gene calls are TRBV28 and TRBJ1-2; no clear D gene. V lost 2 bases and J lost 4, with 11 bases in between. This CDR3 contains 14 residues. CDR1 and CDR2 (germline): MDHEN, SYDVKM. CDR3 sequence reads: CASSLGVPSYGYTF. The CDR3 DNA reads TGTGCCAGCAGTTTAGGGGTGCCCTCCTATGGCTACACCTTC.

The J gene is TRBJ2-7, the V gene TRBV27, with 9 nucleotides matching TRBD1. After removal of 8 bases from V and 9 bases from J, the junction contained 8 bases not matched to a gene. This CDR3 has 12 residues. Germline V gene data show CDR1 as MNHEY and CDR2 as SMNVEV (reference sequence). CDR3 region: CASGQGSKRQYF. CDR3 coding DNA: TGTGCCAGCGGACAGGGGTCTAAAAGGCAGTACTTC.

This clonotype was seen only a few times. The rearrangement uses TRBV7-2 and TRBJ2-1; the D is unclear. CDR1 and CDR2 from the germline V gene are SGHTA and FQGNSA. V lost 1 base to trimming and J lost 0 bases, with 7 bases between them. CDR3 length: 15 amino acids. CDR3 sequence (DNA): TGTGCCAGCAGCTTAGATGTCAGCTCCTACAATGAGCAGTTCTTC. It encodes CASSLDVSSYNEQFF.

About this clonotype: This is likely a read error, given that the CDR3 carries no conserved phenylalanine or tryptophan at its end. Because the CDR3's place on the DNA is in doubt, the DNA is left out and the CDR3 is given as listed by TCRdb. The chain couples TRBV5-5 to TRBJ2-7; the table assigns TRBD1, which was not confirmed against the DNA. Ends included, the CDR3 has 17 residues. CDR1 SGHKS and CDR2 YYEKEE come from the germline V gene (reference sequence). The CDR3 loop reads CASSLEGRGGYGYTFGS.